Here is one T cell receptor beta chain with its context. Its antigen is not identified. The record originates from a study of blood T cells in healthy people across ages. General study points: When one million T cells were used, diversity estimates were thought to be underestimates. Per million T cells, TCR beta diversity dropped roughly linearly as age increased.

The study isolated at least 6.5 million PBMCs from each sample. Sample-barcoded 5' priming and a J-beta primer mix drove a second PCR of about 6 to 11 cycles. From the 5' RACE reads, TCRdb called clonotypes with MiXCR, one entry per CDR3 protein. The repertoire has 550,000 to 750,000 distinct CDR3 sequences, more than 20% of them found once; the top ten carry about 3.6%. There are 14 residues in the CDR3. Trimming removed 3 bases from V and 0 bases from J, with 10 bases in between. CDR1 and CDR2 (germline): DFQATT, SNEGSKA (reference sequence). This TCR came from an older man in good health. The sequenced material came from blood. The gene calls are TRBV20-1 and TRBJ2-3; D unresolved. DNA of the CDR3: TGCAGTGCTAGGGGCACTCACAGCACAGATACGCAGTATTTT. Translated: CSARGTHSTDTQYF.